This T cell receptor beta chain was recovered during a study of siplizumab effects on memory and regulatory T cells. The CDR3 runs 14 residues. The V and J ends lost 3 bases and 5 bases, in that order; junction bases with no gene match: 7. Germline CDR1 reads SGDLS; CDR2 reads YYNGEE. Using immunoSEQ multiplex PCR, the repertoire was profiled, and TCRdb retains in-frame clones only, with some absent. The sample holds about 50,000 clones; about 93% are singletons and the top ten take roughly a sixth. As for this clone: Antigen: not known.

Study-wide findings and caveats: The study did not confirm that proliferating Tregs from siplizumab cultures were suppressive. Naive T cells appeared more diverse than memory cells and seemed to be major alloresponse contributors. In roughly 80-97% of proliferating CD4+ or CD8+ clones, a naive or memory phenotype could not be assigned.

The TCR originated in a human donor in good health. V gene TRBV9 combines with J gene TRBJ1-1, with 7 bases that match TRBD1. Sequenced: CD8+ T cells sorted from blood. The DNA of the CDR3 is TGTGCCAGCAGCGACCGACAGGGAGGGACTGAAGCTTTCTTT. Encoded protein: CASSDRQGGTEAFF.